One and the same sample provided the 10 T cell receptor beta chains below, sequenced in a study of neurological immune-mediated disorders. TCRdb re-called the 5' RACE reads with MiXCR, one entry per CDR3 protein. This table has almost 30,000 distinct CDR3 sequences, 9% to 14% appearing once. Sequences were obtained from PBMCs. These receptors were collected from a woman aged 60-70 years in good health.

This clonotype was observed many times. V usage is TRBV29-1 and J usage is TRBJ2-5; unclear D gene. The CDR3 loop spans 13 amino acids. CDR1 and CDR2 (germline): SQVTM, ANQGSEA. V gave up 5 bases and J gave up 5 bases, with 15 bases separating them. In DNA form, the CDR3 reads TGCAGCGTTCGATCTCAAGGGATCGAGACCCAGTACTTC. Its protein product is CSVRSQGIETQYF.

This clonotype came up many times. The gene calls are TRBV5-1 and TRBJ2-1; no firm D call. The CDR3 is made up of 14 amino acids. CDR1 and CDR2 (germline): SGHRS, YFSETQ. Trimming took off 4 bases at V and 6 bases at J, with 14 bases between the two ends. CDR3 amino acids: CASSKVQAFNEQFF. CDR3 nucleotide sequence: TGCGCCAGCAGCAAGGTCCAGGCCTTCAATGAGCAGTTCTTC.

This clonotype came up many times. The chain employs TRBV10-3 and TRBJ1-3, with a tentative D call TRBD1 (5 bases). The CDR3 runs to 16 residues. The V end lost 4 bases, the J end lost 0 bases, and 13 bases lay between the germline ends. Germline V gives CDR1 ENHRY, CDR2 SYGVKD. The CDR3 bases are TGTGCCATCAGTGTCGGGCAGGGAAGCTCTGGAAACACCATATATTTT. Translation: CAISVGQGSSGNTIYF.

This clonotype showed up many times. The V call is TRBV11-3, the J call TRBJ2-3, with D hard to call. This CDR3 is 15 amino acids long. Trimming shortened V by 6 bases and J by 3 bases, and 16 bases separated the two germline ends. Germline values: CDR1 SGHNT, CDR2 YENEEA. CDR3 loop: CASSSQSSTTDTQYF. The CDR3 DNA reads as TGTGCCAGCAGTTCCCAATCCTCCACGACAGATACGCAGTATTTT. The full variable domain, with the rest looked up from reference TRBV11-3 and TRBJ2-3, is EAGVVQSPRYKIIEKKQPVAFWCNPISGHNTLYWYLQNLGQGPELLIRYENEEAVDDSQLPKDRFSAERLKGVDSTLKIQPAELGDSAVYLCASSSQSSTTDTQYFGPGTRLTVL.

In this sample, this clonotype turned up many times. The V call is TRBV5-1, the J call TRBJ2-7; no clear D. The CDR3 runs 13 residues. V lost 2 bases to trimming and J lost 0 bases, with 6 bases between them. Germline lookup yields CDR1 SGHRS and CDR2 YFSETQ. In nucleotides, the CDR3 is TGCGCCAGCAGCTTCCGCGTCTCCTACGAGCAGTACTTC. It translates to CASSFRVSYEQYF.

This clonotype appeared many times. The CDR3 DNA is TGTGCCAGCAGCCCAGGGATAAACTATGGCTACACCTTC. Encoded protein: CASSPGINYGYTF. V gene TRBV7-2 combines with J gene TRBJ1-2; D is possibly TRBD1 (5 bases). The CDR3 has 13 amino acids. V dropped 5 bases and J dropped 2 bases, with 9 bases sitting between them. CDR1 is SGHTA, CDR2 FQGNSA, per germline.

This clonotype counts as medium-sized. This chain connects TRBV7-6 to TRBJ2-5; D unresolved. Trimming took 4 bases from V and 4 from J, leaving 10 bases between them. This CDR3 is 13 amino acids long. Germline-derived CDR1 and CDR2 are SGHVS and FNYEAQ. The CDR3, as DNA: TGTGCCAGCAGCTCTAGACCAAGAGAGACCCAGTACTTC. Translating it yields CASSSRPRETQYF.

There are many counts of this clonotype. The V and J genes are TRBV7-2 and TRBJ1-2; 8 bases match TRBD1. The CDR3 spans 17 residues. CDR1 is SGHTA, CDR2 FQGNSA, per germline. The V segment lost 3 bases and the J segment 0 bases; nucleotides outside the gene matches: 9. The CDR3 region has the DNA TGTGCCAGCAGCTTCCACGGGACAGGACCGACTAACTATGGCTACACCTTC. Translation: CASSFHGTGPTNYGYTF.

This clonotype was recorded many times. The V and J genes are TRBV20-1 and TRBJ1-3, with no clear D. The CDR3 sequence is 13 residues long. Germline V CDR1 and CDR2: DFQATT, SNEGSKA (reference sequence). Trimming removed 1 base at V and 4 bases at J, with 8 bases between. DNA for the CDR3: TGCAGTGCTAGAGTTTTTGGGGGAAACACCATATATTTT. Residues: CSARVFGGNTIYF.

This clonotype has a count of ten or more. The chain recombines TRBV20-1 with TRBJ2-1, with 9 bases fitting TRBD2. The CDR3 loop spans 17 amino acids. CDR1 is DFQATT, CDR2 SNEGSKA, per germline (reference sequence). V dropped 0 bases and J dropped 2; count of bases not matched to a gene: 8. The CDR3 region is CSARELTLAGPYNEQFF. The CDR3 DNA follows: TGCAGTGCTAGAGAGTTGACGCTAGCGGGGCCCTACAATGAGCAGTTCTTC.